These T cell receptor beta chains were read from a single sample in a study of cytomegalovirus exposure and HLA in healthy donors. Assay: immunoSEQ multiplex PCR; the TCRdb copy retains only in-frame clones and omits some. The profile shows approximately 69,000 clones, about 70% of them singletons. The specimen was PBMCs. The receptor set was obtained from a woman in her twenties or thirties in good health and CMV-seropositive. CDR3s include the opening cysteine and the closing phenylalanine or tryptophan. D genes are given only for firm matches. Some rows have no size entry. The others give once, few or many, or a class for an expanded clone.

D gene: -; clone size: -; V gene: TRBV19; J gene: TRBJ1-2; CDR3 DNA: TGTGCCAGTGAGGACAGACCCTATGGCTACACCTTC; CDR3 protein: CASEDRPYGYTF
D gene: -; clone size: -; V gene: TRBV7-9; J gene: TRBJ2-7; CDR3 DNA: TGTGCCAGCAGCCTCATGGGGGGTGCCGAGCAGTACTTC; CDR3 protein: CASSLMGGAEQYF
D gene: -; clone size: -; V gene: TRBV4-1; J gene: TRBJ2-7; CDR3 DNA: TGCGCCAGCAGCCAAGCTATGGGCGGGTACTCCTACGAGCAGTACTTC; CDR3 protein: CASSQAMGGYSYEQYF
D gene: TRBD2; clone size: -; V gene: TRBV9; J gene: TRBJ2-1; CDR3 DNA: TGTGCCAGCAGCGTAGAGTCCAGCGGGAGTGCAGATGAGCAGTTCTTC; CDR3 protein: CASSVESSGSADEQFF
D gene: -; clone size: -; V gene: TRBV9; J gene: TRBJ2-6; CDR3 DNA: TGTGCCAGCAGCCCTCTCGTCCGCTCCAGCAACGTCCTGACTTTC; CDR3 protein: CASSPLVRSSNVLTF
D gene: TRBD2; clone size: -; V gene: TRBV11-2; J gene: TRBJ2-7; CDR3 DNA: TGTGCCAGCAGCTCGAGGAGTGGCCTAGCGGGCTACGAGCAGTACTTC; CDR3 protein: CASSSRSGLAGYEQYF
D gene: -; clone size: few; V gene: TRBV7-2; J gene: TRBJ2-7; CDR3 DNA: TGTGCCAGCAGCCAGAGGGCGGGCCTCGGGTACGAGCAGTACTTC; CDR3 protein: CASSQRAGLGYEQYF
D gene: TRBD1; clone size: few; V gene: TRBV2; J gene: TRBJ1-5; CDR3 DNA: TGTGCCAGCAGTCCAGACAGGGATCAGCCCCAGCATTTT; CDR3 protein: CASSPDRDQPQHF
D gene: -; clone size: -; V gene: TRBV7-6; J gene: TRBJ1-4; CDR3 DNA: TGTGCCAGCAGCCCGAATGCAGGGGCCACGGCACTGTTTTTT; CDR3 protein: CASSPNAGATALFF
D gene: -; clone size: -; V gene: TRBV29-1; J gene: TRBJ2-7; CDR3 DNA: TGCAGCGTTGAAGGGAGGCAGCCCTACGAGCAGTACTTC; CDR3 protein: CSVEGRQPYEQYF
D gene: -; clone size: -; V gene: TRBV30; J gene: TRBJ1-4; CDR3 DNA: TGTGCCTGGAATGGGGTCGGGGAACTGTTTTTT; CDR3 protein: CAWNGVGELFF
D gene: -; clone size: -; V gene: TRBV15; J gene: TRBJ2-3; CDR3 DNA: TGTGCCACCAGCAGAGATCCGGGCACAGATACGCAGTATTTT; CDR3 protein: CATSRDPGTDTQYF
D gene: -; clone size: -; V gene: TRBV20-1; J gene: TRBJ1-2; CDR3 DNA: TGCAGTCCGGGACATAACTATGGCTACACCTTC; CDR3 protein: CSPGHNYGYTF
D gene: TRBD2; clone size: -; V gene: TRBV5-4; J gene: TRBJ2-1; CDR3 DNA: TGTGCCAGCAGCCGGACTAGCGGGAGGGCTGGCGGAAATGAGCAGTTCTTC; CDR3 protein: CASSRTSGRAGGNEQFF
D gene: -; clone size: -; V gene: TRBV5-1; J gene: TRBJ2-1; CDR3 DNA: TGCGCCAGCAGCTCCCTGGACAGTTACAATGAGCAGTTCTTC; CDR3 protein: CASSSLDSYNEQFF
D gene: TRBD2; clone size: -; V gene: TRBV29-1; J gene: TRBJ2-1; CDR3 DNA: TGCAGCGTTGAAGGTCAGCGGGAGCTGAATAATGAGCAGTTCTTC; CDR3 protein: CSVEGQRELNNEQFF
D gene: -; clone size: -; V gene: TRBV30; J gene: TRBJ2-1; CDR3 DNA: TGTGCCTGGAGTTGGCGGGGGCATTACAATGAGCAGTTCTTC; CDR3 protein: CAWSWRGHYNEQFF
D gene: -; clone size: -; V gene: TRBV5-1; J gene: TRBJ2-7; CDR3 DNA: TGCGCCAGCAGCTTGGCCTCTGGCGGCTACGAGCAGTACTTC; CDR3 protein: CASSLASGGYEQYF
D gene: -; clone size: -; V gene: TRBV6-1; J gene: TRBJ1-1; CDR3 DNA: TGTGCCAGCATTAGGGACATCTCTGAAGCTTTCTTT; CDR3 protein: CASIRDISEAFF
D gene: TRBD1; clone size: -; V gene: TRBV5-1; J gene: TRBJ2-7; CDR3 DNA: TGCGCCAGCAGCCCTGGACAGGGGAACTACGAGCAGTACTTC; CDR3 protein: CASSPGQGNYEQYF
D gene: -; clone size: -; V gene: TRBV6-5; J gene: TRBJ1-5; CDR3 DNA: TGTGCCAGCAGTCCCCTCGGACAGCGGAATCAGCCCCAGCATTTT; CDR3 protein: CASSPLGQRNQPQHF
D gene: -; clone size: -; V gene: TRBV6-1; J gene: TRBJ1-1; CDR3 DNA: TGTGCCAGCAGGACAGTGAACACTGAAGCTTTCTTT; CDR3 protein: CASRTVNTEAFF
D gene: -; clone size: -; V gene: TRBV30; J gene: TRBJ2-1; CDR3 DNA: TGTGCCTGGAGTTTTGGGTCTAGCTCCTACAATGAGCAGTTCTTC; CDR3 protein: CAWSFGSSSYNEQFF
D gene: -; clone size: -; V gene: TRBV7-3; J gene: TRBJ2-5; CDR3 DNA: TGTGCCAGCAGCTCCGGGTCCCAAGAGACCCAGTACTTC; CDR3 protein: CASSSGSQETQYF
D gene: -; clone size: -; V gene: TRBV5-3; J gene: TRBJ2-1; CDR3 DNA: TGTGCCAGAAGCTTGGTACCCCCCAAGCCCTACAATGAGCAGTTCTTC; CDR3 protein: CARSLVPPKPYNEQFF
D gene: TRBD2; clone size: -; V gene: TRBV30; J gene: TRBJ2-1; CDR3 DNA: TGTGCCTGGACCCCCTCCCGGTTCCTAGCGGGAGGGCCCTCCTACAATGAGCAGTTCTTC; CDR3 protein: CAWTPSRFLAGGPSYNEQFF
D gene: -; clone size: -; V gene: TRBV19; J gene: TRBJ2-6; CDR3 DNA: TGTGCCAGTAGTATAGCAGGGGTAGATGTCCTGACTTTC; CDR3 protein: CASSIAGVDVLTF
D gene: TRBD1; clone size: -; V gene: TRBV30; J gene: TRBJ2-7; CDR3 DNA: TGTGCCTGGACTCAACAGGGGGGCGAGCAGTACTTC; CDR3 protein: CAWTQQGGEQYF
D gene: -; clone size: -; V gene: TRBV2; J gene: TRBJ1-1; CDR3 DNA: TGTGCCAGCAGTGAAGGGAGGGACACTGAAGCTTTCTTT; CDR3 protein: CASSEGRDTEAFF
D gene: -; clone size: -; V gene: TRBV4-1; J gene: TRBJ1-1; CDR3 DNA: TGCGCCAGCAGCCAGGAGACAGTCTTGAACACTGAAGCTTTCTTT; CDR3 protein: CASSQETVLNTEAFF
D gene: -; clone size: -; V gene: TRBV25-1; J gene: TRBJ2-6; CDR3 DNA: TGTGCCAGCAGTGATCCAGTCTCTGGGGCCAACGTCCTGACTTTC; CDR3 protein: CASSDPVSGANVLTF
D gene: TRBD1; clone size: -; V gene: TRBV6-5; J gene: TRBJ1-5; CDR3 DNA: TGTGCCAGCAGTGGGTCAAAACAGGGGAGTGGGGCCCAGCATTTT; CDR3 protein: CASSGSKQGSGAQHF
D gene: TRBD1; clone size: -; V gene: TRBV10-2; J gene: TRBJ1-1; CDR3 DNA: TGCGCCAGCAGTGGAACTCAGGGGGCCAGGACTGAAGCTTTCTTT; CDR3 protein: CASSGTQGARTEAFF
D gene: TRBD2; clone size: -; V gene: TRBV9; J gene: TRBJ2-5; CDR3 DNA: TGTGCCAGCAGCCCTTGGGGACTAGCGGGAGAGACCCAGTACTTC; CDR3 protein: CASSPWGLAGETQYF
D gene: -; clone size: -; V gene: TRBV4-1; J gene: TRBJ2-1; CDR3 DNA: TGCGCCAGCAGCCAAGGCCTACTAACGGGGGATGAGCAGTTCTTC; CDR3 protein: CASSQGLLTGDEQFF
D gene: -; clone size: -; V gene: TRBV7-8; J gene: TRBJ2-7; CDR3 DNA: TGTGCCAGCAGCCGACAATACGAGCAGTACTTC; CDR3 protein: CASSRQYEQYF
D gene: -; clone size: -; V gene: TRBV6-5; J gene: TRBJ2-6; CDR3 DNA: TGTGCCAGCGGGAGAGAAAGGGCGGGGGCCAACGTCCTGACTTTC; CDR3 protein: CASGRERAGANVLTF
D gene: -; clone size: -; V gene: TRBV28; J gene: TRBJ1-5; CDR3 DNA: TGTGCCAGCGCTAGGTCCGGGACAACGGCACTAGCCCAGCATTTT; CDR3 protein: CASARSGTTALAQHF
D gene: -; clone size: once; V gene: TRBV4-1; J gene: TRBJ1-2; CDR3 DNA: TGCGCCAGCAGGGACAGTCGGTTATGCTACACCTTC; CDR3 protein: CASRDSRLCYTF
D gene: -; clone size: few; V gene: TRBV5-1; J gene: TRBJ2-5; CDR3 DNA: TGCGCCAGCAGCTTGGAGGGGAGGAGGGAGACCCAGTACTTC; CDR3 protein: CASSLEGRRETQYF
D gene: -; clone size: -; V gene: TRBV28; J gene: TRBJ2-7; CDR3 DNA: TGTGCCAGCAGGACGGGGGTTACCTACGAGCAGTACTTC; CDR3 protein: CASRTGVTYEQYF
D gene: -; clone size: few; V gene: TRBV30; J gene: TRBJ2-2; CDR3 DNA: TGTGCTTACGGGGGTATCGGGGAGCTGTTTTTT; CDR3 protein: CAYGGIGELFF
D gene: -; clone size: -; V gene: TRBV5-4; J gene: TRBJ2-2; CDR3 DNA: TGTGCCAGCAGGAACACCTTATCGAACACCGGGGAGCTGTTTTTT; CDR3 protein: CASRNTLSNTGELFF
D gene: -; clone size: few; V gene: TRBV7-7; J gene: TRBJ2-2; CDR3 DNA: TGTGCCAGCAGGCGGACAGCCACCGGGGAGCTGTTTTTT; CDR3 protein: CASRRTATGELFF
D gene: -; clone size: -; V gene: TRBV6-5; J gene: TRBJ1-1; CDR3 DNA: TGTGCCAGCAGTTACGGGGGGACCCAGGGAGCTTTCTTT; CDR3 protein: CASSYGGTQGAFF
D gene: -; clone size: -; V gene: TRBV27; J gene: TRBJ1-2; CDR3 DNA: TGTGCCAGCAGTGACACAGGGAAATCCTATGGCTACACCTTC; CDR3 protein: CASSDTGKSYGYTF
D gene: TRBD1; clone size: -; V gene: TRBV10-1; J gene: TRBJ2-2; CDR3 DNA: TGCGCCAGCAGTGATTTGAACAGGGGCGAGAACACCGGGGAGCTGTTTTTT; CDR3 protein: CASSDLNRGENTGELFF
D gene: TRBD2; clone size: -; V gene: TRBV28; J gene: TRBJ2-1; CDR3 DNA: TGTGCCAGTGTAGATGGACTAGCGGTAAACAATGAGCAGTTCTTC; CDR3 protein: CASVDGLAVNNEQFF
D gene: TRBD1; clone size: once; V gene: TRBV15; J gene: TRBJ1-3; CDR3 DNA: TGTGCCACCACCGCACAGGGGGCGATCCCTGGAAACACCATATATTTT; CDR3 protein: CATTAQGAIPGNTIYF
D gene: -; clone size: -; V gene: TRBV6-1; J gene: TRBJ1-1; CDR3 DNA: TGTGCCAGTGCGCGGGGAGCTGAAGCTTTCTTT; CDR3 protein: CASARGAEAFF
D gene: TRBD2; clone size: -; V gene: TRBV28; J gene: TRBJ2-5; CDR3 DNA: TGTGCCAGCAGTCCTAGCGGGAGGGCCAGGGAGACCCAGTACTTC; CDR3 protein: CASSPSGRARETQYF
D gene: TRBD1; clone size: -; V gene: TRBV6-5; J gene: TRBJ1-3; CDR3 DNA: TGTGCCAGCAGACTCGACAGGGTGTCTGGAAACACCATATATTTT; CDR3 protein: CASRLDRVSGNTIYF
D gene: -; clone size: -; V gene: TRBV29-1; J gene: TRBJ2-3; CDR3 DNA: TGCAGCGTTGCCCAGAGCACAGATACGCAGTATTTT; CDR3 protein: CSVAQSTDTQYF
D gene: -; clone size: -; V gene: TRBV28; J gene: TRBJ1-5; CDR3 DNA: TGTGCCAGCAGTTTCTCTCAGCCCCAGCATTTT; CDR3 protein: CASSFSQPQHF
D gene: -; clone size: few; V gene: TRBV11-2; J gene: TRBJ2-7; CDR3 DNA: TGTGCCAGCAGCTTATACGACTCCACGCACTACGAGCAGTACTTC; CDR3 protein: CASSLYDSTHYEQYF